This TCR beta chain is from a study of regulatory T cells in long-lasting Graves disease. Study-wide context: Antithyroid drugs had been taken under 3 months by newly diagnosed Graves' patients. Overall study results and limits: Study of thyroid tissue was not done, with only peripheral blood studied.

This clonotype was observed at least ten times. Its antigen is undetermined. Time point in this sample: newly diagnosed GD, antithyroid drugs for less than 3 months. PBMC-extracted RNA yielded the TCR library. From germline, CDR1 is SNHLY and CDR2 FYNNEI. The length of the CDR3 is 14 residues. Unmatched junction bases numbered 2, after V lost 6 bases and J lost 1 base. Relying on iRepertoire HTBI primers and Arm-PCR of CDR3 regions, the team built TCR beta libraries. One entry per CDR3 protein results from TCRdb running MiXCR on the multiplex PCR reads. Of about 620,000 distinct CDR3 sequences in the sample, roughly 15% were seen once. The sample was also reused in another study, on T cells in Graves' hyperthyroidism and ophthalmopathy. That work adds: Criteria for exclusion of patients were uncontrolled infection, other autoimmune disease, pregnancy or lactation. Progression to ophthalmopathy was predicted a median of approximately 6.4 months early.

This sample comprised peripheral blood mononuclear cells (PBMCs), obtained at new diagnosis, from a patient treated with antithyroid drugs. This TCR was recovered from a woman under 40 with Graves disease. The gene calls are TRBV2 and TRBJ1-1; 10 positions agree with TRBD1. For the CDR3, the DNA is TGTGCCAGCAGCCGACAGGGGGCGAACACTGAAGCTTTCTTT. It codes for CASSRQGANTEAFF.